This T cell receptor beta chain was captured in a study of cytomegalovirus exposure and HLA in healthy donors. Study-wide context: Ancestry clustering placed 70% to 90% of several hundred genotyped donors in the Caucasian-associated cluster.

For this clone: What it recognizes is unknown.

This CDR3 has 15 amino acids. The germline gives CDR1 LNHDA, CDR2 SQIVND (reference sequence). V gave up 3 bases and J gave up 0 bases, with 9 bases separating them. Study-wide results and caveats: Several of the most significant clusters appeared linked to common viral pathogens, based on a later analysis.

The PCR ran on 60 Vbeta and 13 Jbeta primers. Clones were read by immunoSEQ multiplex PCR, and TCRdb kept only the in-frame ones, dropping some. The data contain about 130,000 clones, 75% to 85% of them singletons. This TCR was sampled from a man aged 35 to 55 in good health and CMV-seronegative. The chain uses TRBV19 and TRBJ1-3; no reliable D call. Sequenced sample: PBMCs. The CDR3 spells CASSIQASSGNTIYF. Written as DNA, the CDR3 is TGTGCCAGTAGTATTCAGGCCAGCTCTGGAAACACCATATATTTT.